Below, 4 T cell receptor beta chains from the same sample are listed, as sequenced in a study of T cell repertoires in cytomegalovirus infection. TCRdb ran MiXCR on the reads and lists one entry per CDR3 protein. This table has 300,000 or so distinct CDR3 sequences, approximately 10% appearing once. The sample comprised PBMCs. The receptors shown here come from a human donor in good health (CMV status not recorded). Some clones in this sample may be carry-over from other donors' samples.

This clonotype was seen a few times. CDR3 protein: CASSFGGGPLDGLFF. The CDR3 DNA sequence: TGTGCCAGCAGTTTCGGGGGGGGCCCCTTGGATGGACTGTTTTTT. The J gene is TRBJ1-4, the V gene TRBV12-3 or TRBV12-4; maybe TRBD1 (6 bases). The CDR3 totals 15 residues. V was pared by 3 bases and J by 13 bases, with 21 bases between.

This clonotype was detected many times. The chain joins TRBV12-3 or TRBV12-4 to TRBJ1-1, with TRBD1 as a possible D gene (5 bases). The CDR3 covers 14 residues. Trimming left V 5 bases short and J 5 bases short, with 15 bases between. The CDR3 sequence is CASSLGWEGTEAFF. The CDR3 DNA is TGTGCCAGCAGTCTCGGTTGGGAGGGGACTGAAGCTTTCTTT.

This clonotype has just a few counts. This chain uses TRBV9 with TRBJ2-2; no definite D call. There are 14 residues in the CDR3. Germline CDR1 reads SGDLS; CDR2 reads YYNGEE. Trimming took 0 bases from V and 5 from J, leaving 8 bases between them. CDR3: CASSVGRGTGELFF. For the CDR3, the DNA is TGTGCCAGCAGCGTAGGGCGTGGGACCGGGGAGCTGTTTTTT.

The sample holds many counts of this clonotype. This chain links TRBV7-2 with TRBJ2-5; TRBD1 or TRBD2 may be the D gene (5 bases each). The CDR3 has 15 residues. Germline assignment: CDR1 SGHTA and CDR2 FQGNSA. V lost 1 base and J 4 bases, leaving 13 bases between the germline ends. The CDR3 here is CASSLVGDRGETQYF. The CDR3 nucleotides read TGTGCCAGCAGCTTAGTCGGGGATAGGGGAGAGACCCAGTACTTC.